One and the same sample provided the 18 T cell receptor beta chains below, sequenced in a study of response to subunit inactivated influenza vaccine. One entry per CDR3 protein, called by TCRdb with MiXCR from the RT-PCR reads. Among under 500,000 distinct CDR3 sequences listed, roughly 9.8% were seen once. Sequenced material: PBMCs from blood, taken about 40 days after vaccination. The source is a man aged 45-65 years who received an inactivated influenza vaccine.

The gene calls are TRBV12-3 or TRBV12-4 and TRBJ2-7; 11 positions agree with TRBD2. The CDR3 totals 15 residues. With 6 bases clipped from V and 7 bases from J, the junction kept 11 bases outside the gene matches. CDR3 sequence: CASRKTSGRIWEQYF. The DNA of the CDR3 is TGTGCCAGCAGAAAAACTAGCGGGAGAATCTGGGAGCAGTACTTC.

This clonotype turned up a few times. J is TRBJ2-1 and V is TRBV14; D unresolved. Germline V gives CDR1 SGHDN, CDR2 FVKESK. The V gene lost 8 bases and the J gene lost 5 bases, with 10 bases spanning the gap. The CDR3 sequence is 12 residues long. The chain's CDR3 is CASSKFDNEQFF. CDR3 in DNA: TGTGCCAGCTCAAAGTTCGACAATGAGCAGTTCTTC.

This clonotype was seen at least ten times. This chain links TRBV4-1 with TRBJ1-1, with D perhaps matching TRBD1 (5 bases). Germline CDR1 and CDR2: MGHRA and YSYEKL. The CDR3 loop spans 11 amino acids. V was trimmed by 1 base and J by 11 bases, leaving 8 bases between them. This CDR3 reads CASSQVGRAFF. In DNA form, the CDR3 reads TGCGCCAGCAGCCAAGTGGGGCGCGCTTTCTTT.

There are a few counts of this clonotype. The chain carries TRBV20-1 and TRBJ2-1; 8 nucleotides align to TRBD2. Germline V lookup: CDR1 DFQATT, CDR2 SNEGSKA (reference sequence). With V trimmed by 3 bases and J by 4 bases, 2 bases remained unmatched. The CDR3 sequence is 13 residues long. DNA for the CDR3: TGCAGTGCTAGGGGACTAGTTTACAATGAGCAGTTCTTC. Translation: CSARGLVYNEQFF.

The table lists this clonotype with many counts. The chain uses TRBV5-1 and TRBJ2-7; D may be TRBD1 (6 bases). The CDR3 runs 15 residues. V was clipped by 4 bases and J by 2 bases, with 16 bases between them. Germline loops: CDR1 SGHRS, CDR2 YFSETQ. CDR3 protein: CASSQTGNIPYEQYF. In DNA form, the CDR3 reads TGCGCCAGCAGCCAGACAGGCAACATACCCTACGAGCAGTACTTC.

The chain carries TRBV5-5 and TRBJ1-1; D not resolved. V dropped 2 bases and J dropped 0 bases, with 8 bases sitting between them. The germline CDR1 and CDR2 sequences are SGHKS and YYEKEE (reference sequence). The CDR3 runs 14 residues. Here the CDR3 reads CASSFYDVNTEAFF. CDR3 bases: TGTGCCAGCAGCTTCTATGATGTGAACACTGAAGCTTTCTTT.

This clonotype showed up just a few times. This chain uses TRBV5-1 with TRBJ2-7; D is perhaps TRBD2 (6 bases). The germline CDR1 and CDR2 sequences are SGHRS and YFSETQ. The CDR3 is 14 amino acids. V dropped 2 bases and J dropped 5 bases, with 14 bases sitting between them. The CDR3 DNA sequence: TGCGCCAGCAGCTTTGAGGGTCCGGGGGACGAGCAGTACTTC. Translation: CASSFEGPGDEQYF.

This clonotype was detected a few times. This chain connects TRBV6-2 or TRBV6-3 to TRBJ2-7; 7 bases line up with TRBD2. The CDR3 runs 14 residues. Germline V lookup: CDR1 MNHEY, CDR2 SVGEGT. Trimming removed 9 bases from V and 1 base from J; junction bases left unmatched: 9. CDR3 residues: CASEDGGSSYEQYF. In nucleotides, the CDR3 is TGTGCCAGTGAGGACGGGGGGTCATCCTACGAGCAGTACTTC.

This clonotype has only a few counts. The chain uses TRBV28 and TRBJ1-5; 8 nucleotides match TRBD1. Germline V CDR1 and CDR2: MDHEN, SYDVKM. The CDR3 spans 15 residues. Trimming cost V 5 bases and J 5 bases; bases outside gene matches: 8. The DNA for the CDR3 is TGTGCCAGCAGTCTCCAGACAGGGGCCGATCAGCCCCAGCATTTT. Translation gives CASSLQTGADQPQHF.

This clonotype was recorded many times. The rearrangement joins TRBV20-1 to TRBJ2-4; D may correspond to TRBD1 or TRBD2 (6 bases each). V was cut by 6 bases and J by 7 bases, with 19 bases left in between. The CDR3 has 14 residues. Germline V gene data show CDR1 as DFQATT and CDR2 as SNEGSKA (reference sequence). This CDR3 is CSARGWEGGNIQYF. CDR3 DNA sequence: TGCAGTGCGCGTGGTTGGGAAGGGGGGAACATTCAGTACTTC.

The chain has TRBV4-3 and TRBJ2-7; either TRBD1 or TRBD2 may fit D (5 bases each). The germline V and J ends were trimmed by 0 bases and 2 bases, with 14 bases remaining between them. The CDR3 length is 16 residues. From germline, CDR1 is LGHNA and CDR2 YSLEER. The CDR3, as DNA: TGCGCCAGCAGCCAAGACCGTCGGGACGGTGCCTACGAGCAGTACTTC. This gives the protein CASSQDRRDGAYEQYF.

This clonotype was recorded many times. The gene calls are TRBV6-2 or TRBV6-3 and TRBJ1-1, with D maybe TRBD1 (5 bases). The CDR3 contains 13 residues. The germline V and J ends were trimmed by 0 bases and 8 bases, with 10 bases remaining between them. Germline loops: CDR1 MNHEY, CDR2 SVGEGT. The CDR3 region is CASSYSEQAEAFF. The CDR3 region has the DNA TGTGCCAGCAGTTACTCAGAACAGGCGGAAGCTTTCTTT.

The chain carries TRBV6-1 and TRBJ1-5; D not resolved. Trimming removed 4 bases from V and 3 bases from J, with 10 bases in between. This CDR3 has 14 amino acids. CDR1 and CDR2 (germline): MNHNS, SASEGT. CDR3 sequence (DNA): TGTGCCAGCAGTGGTTCGGATTACAATCAGCCCCAGCATTTT. Translation gives CASSGSDYNQPQHF.

The V gene is TRBV20-1, the J gene TRBJ2-1; D remains unclear. V was trimmed by 6 bases and J by 11 bases, leaving 23 bases between them. The CDR3 has 14 amino acids. The germline CDR1 and CDR2 sequences are DFQATT and SNEGSKA (reference sequence). CDR3 sequence: CSARTRNPPWKQFF. The CDR3 nucleotides are TGCAGTGCCAGGACGCGAAACCCGCCATGGAAGCAGTTCTTC.

V usage is TRBV11-2 and J usage is TRBJ1-1; D is possibly TRBD1 (5 bases). There are 17 residues in the CDR3. In germline, CDR1 is SGHAT, CDR2 FQNNGV. Trimming took 5 bases from V and 1 from J, leaving 20 bases between them. The CDR3 DNA sequence: TGTGCCAGCAGCGTCAGAGGGGCTTTACAGCGGAACACTGAAGCTTTCTTT. It codes for CASSVRGALQRNTEAFF.

Many counts were recorded for this clonotype. The gene calls are TRBV24-1 and TRBJ2-1; D is uncertain. The germline V gene encodes CDR1 KGHDR and CDR2 SFDVKD. V lost 3 bases and J 5 bases, leaving 10 bases between the germline ends. CDR3 length: 14 residues. The CDR3 is CATSDQDGDNEQFF. CDR3 bases: TGTGCCACCAGTGATCAGGACGGAGACAATGAGCAGTTCTTC.

This clonotype was seen at least ten times. The chain joins TRBV29-1 to TRBJ2-5; TRBD1 matches at 7 bases. The germline CDR1 and CDR2 sequences are SQVTM and ANQGSEA. V lost 6 bases, J lost 4 bases, and 8 bases stayed unmatched. The CDR3 covers 13 residues. In nucleotides, the CDR3 is TGCAGCGTCCGACAGGGAAGCTCAGAGACCCAGTACTTC. Its protein product is CSVRQGSSETQYF.

Only a few counts were recorded for this clonotype. The V and J genes are TRBV4-2 and TRBJ2-3; D perhaps matches TRBD2 (5 bases). The CDR3 is 13 amino acids. CDR1 LGHNA and CDR2 YNFKEQ come from the germline V gene. Trimming pared 0 bases from V and 6 bases from J, leaving 7 bases between. The CDR3 here is CASSQDWRDTQYF. CDR3 sequence (DNA): TGTGCCAGCAGCCAAGATTGGAGGGATACGCAGTATTTT.